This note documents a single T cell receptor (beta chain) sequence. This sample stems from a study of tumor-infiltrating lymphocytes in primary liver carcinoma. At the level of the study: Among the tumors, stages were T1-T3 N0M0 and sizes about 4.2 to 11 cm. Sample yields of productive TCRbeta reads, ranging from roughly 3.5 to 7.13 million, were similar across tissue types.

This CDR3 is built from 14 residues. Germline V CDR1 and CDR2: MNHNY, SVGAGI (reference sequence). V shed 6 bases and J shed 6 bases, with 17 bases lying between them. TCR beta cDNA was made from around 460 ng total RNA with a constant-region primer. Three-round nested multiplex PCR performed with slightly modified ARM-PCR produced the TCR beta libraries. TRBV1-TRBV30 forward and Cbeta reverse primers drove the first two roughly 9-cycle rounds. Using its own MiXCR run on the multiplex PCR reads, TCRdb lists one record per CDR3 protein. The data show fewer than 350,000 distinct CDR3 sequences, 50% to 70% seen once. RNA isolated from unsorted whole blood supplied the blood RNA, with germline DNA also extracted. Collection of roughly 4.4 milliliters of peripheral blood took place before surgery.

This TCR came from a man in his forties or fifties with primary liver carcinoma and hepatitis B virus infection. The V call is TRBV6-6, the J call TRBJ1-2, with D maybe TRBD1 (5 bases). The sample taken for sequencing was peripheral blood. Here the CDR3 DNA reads TGTGCCAGCAGCCTCGTGGGGCAGGGCGATGGCTACACCTTC. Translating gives CASSLVGQGDGYTF.